The clone carrying this T cell receptor (beta chain) was seen only a few times. The entry originates in a study of low-dose radiotherapy and immunotherapy resistance in tumors. TRAV- and TRBV-specific primers primed first-strand cDNA, covering alpha and beta chains. A constant-region primer paired with the V-primer adapter amplified TCRs over around 18 PCR cycles. TCRdb reprocessed the reads with MiXCR, giving one entry per CDR3 protein. In the table there are approximately 89,000 distinct CDR3 sequences, 18% of which are singletons. The CDR3 totals 15 residues. V dropped 10 bases and J dropped 3; count of bases not matched to a gene: 10. Germline CDR1 reads SGHTA; CDR2 reads FQGNSA. Time point noted: before trial treatment. Low-dose radiotherapy and low-dose cyclophosphamide, together with aspirin, ipilimumab and nivolumab, were given to donors.

The source material was PBMCs, sampled before treatment. V is TRBV7-2 and J is TRBJ2-1; TRBD2 matches 9 bases. The receptor's source is a male donor with prostate cancer. CDR3 amino acids: CATAPASGNYNEQFF. DNA of the CDR3: TGTGCCACGGCTCCCGCTAGCGGGAACTACAATGAGCAGTTCTTC.